Listed below are T cell receptor beta chains from one sample, sequenced in a study of T cells after posttransplantation cyclophosphamide. Assay: immunoSEQ multiplex PCR; the TCRdb copy retains only in-frame clones and omits some. This sample has about 32,000 clones, with over 85% found just once. The specimen was PBMCs. The receptors were sampled from a woman aged 40-49 years with a blood cancer, CMV-positive, and with a related stem cell donor. CDR3s include the opening cysteine and the closing phenylalanine or tryptophan. Each record gives: clone size, J gene, CDR3 length, D gene, V gene, CDR3 DNA, CDR3 protein. The D gene is left open where the match is weak. Some rows have no size entry. The others give once, few or many, or a class for an expanded clone.

>.|TRBJ2-3|16|TRBD2|TRBV15
TGTGCCACCAGCGGGCGACTAGCGGGGGGAACAGATACGCAGTATTTT
CATSGRLAGGTDTQYF
>medium-sized|TRBJ2-7|17|TRBD1|TRBV27
TGTGCCAGCAGTTTATCCGCCCCGACAGGGGGCTCCTACGAGCAGTACTTC
CASSLSAPTGGSYEQYF
>.|TRBJ1-1|14|.|TRBV10-1
TGCGCCAGCAGTCCGCTCCCACGGGACACTGAAGCTTTCTTT
CASSPLPRDTEAFF
>once|TRBJ1-1|14|TRBD1|TRBV7-9
TGTGCCAGCAGCTATGAGACAGGGGTCACTGAAGCTTTCTTT
CASSYETGVTEAFF
>.|TRBJ2-7|14|.|TRBV11-2
TGTGCCAGCACCGGACAACCCGGATCCTACGAGCAGTACTTC
CASTGQPGSYEQYF
>.|TRBJ2-7|14|TRBD1|TRBV18
TGTGCCAGCTCACTAGTACAGGGGGCCGGCGAGCAGTACTTC
CASSLVQGAGEQYF
>.|TRBJ2-2|15|TRBD2|TRBV6-5
TGTGCCAGCAGTTACGCTAGCGGGGGGGCCGGGGAGCTGTTTTTT
CASSYASGGAGELFF
>.|TRBJ2-2|16|TRBD2|TRBV5-1
TGCGCCAGCAGCTTAGGCGGGGGGGCGAACACCGGGGAGCTGTTTTTT
CASSLGGGANTGELFF
>.|TRBJ2-1|15|TRBD1|TRBV5-1
TGCGCCAGCAGCTCTATCGGGACAGGGGGCAATGAGCAGTTCTTC
CASSSIGTGGNEQFF
>.|TRBJ2-7|13|.|TRBV9
TGTGCCAGCAGCGTTGATCAGGGGTACGAGCAGTACTTC
CASSVDQGYEQYF
>.|TRBJ2-1|14|TRBD2|TRBV5-1
TGCGCCAGCAGCTCCGCGGGAGCCTACAATGAGCAGTTCTTC
CASSSAGAYNEQFF
>.|TRBJ1-2|15|.|TRBV4-1
TGCGCCAGCAGCCAAGCTTATCGGGGAGAGGATGGCTACACCTTC
CASSQAYRGEDGYTF
>once|TRBJ1-1|13|.|TRBV10-2
TGCGCCAGCAGTGAGGGGGGCGGTCTCGGAGCTTTCTTT
CASSEGGGLGAFF
>.|TRBJ1-2|15|TRBD1|TRBV7-2
TGTGCCAGCAGCCCCCGGGACAGCCTTCTCTATGGCTACACCTTC
CASSPRDSLLYGYTF
>.|TRBJ2-5|12|.|TRBV18
TGTGCCAGCTCATCGGTCCAAGAGACCCAGTACTTC
CASSSVQETQYF
>.|TRBJ2-7|14|.|TRBV5-1
TGCGCCAGCAGCTTGGTAGCCGGGAACAGTGAGCAGTACTTC
CASSLVAGNSEQYF
>.|TRBJ2-3|15|.|TRBV7-9
TGTGCCAGCAGCGTGTTCTCCGGGGTAGCAGATACGCAGTATTTT
CASSVFSGVADTQYF
>.|TRBJ2-7|13|TRBD1|TRBV6-5
TGTGCCAGCAGGACAGGGTTCTCCTACGAGCAGTACTTC
CASRTGFSYEQYF
>.|TRBJ1-1|14|.|TRBV1
TGCACCAGCAGCCAGGCAGGGGTGAACACTGAAGCTTTCTTT
CTSSQAGVNTEAFF
>few|TRBJ1-1|13|.|TRBV2
TGTGCCAGCAGTCATGGAGGAGGGACTGAAGCTTTCTTT
CASSHGGGTEAFF
>.|TRBJ2-7|16|TRBD2|TRBV4-2
TGTGCCAGCAGCCCATGGACTAGCGGGGGGGTCTACGAGCAGTACTTC
CASSPWTSGGVYEQYF
>.|TRBJ2-1|17|TRBD1|TRBV7-9
TGTGCCAGCAGCTTCAGGGGTAAGGACAGGTCCTACAATGAGCAGTTCTTC
CASSFRGKDRSYNEQFF
>.|TRBJ1-1|14|.|TRBV12-5
TGTGCTAGTGGTTTGTTAGGGGCAGAGACTGAAGCTTTCTTT
CASGLLGAETEAFF
>.|TRBJ1-1|14|.|TRBV6-5
TGTGCCAGCAGCTACGGGACTGGGGGGACTGAAGCTTTCTTT
CASSYGTGGTEAFF
>.|TRBJ1-1|15|.|TRBV4-3
TGCGCCAGCAGCCAACTCTTAGGGGGGAACACTGAAGCTTTCTTT
CASSQLLGGNTEAFF
>.|TRBJ2-4|14|.|TRBV6-1
TGTGCCAGCAGTGAAGATCCAGGCCCGAACATTCAGTACTTC
CASSEDPGPNIQYF
>.|TRBJ2-2|18|TRBD1|TRBV18
TGTGCCAGCTCCCTACTTGGGACAGATTCCCTTTCACCTCCGGAGCTGTTTTTT
CASSLLGTDSLSPPELFF
>.|TRBJ1-2|16|TRBD1|TRBV7-9
TGTGCCAGCAGCTACCCATCCGGACAGGGCCCCGCTGGCTACACCTTC
CASSYPSGQGPAGYTF
>.|TRBJ2-7|14|TRBD1|TRBV11-2
TGTGCCAGCAGCCTTGGACAGGGGGCGTACGAGCAGTACTTC
CASSLGQGAYEQYF
>.|TRBJ2-7|14|TRBD2|TRBV4-1
TGCGCCAGCAGCCCCGGGCGGGGGGCCTACGAGCAGTACTTC
CASSPGRGAYEQYF
>.|TRBJ2-3|15|.|TRBV4-1
TGCGCCAGCAGCCAAGTGTTTCCTAGCGCTGATACGCAGTATTTT
CASSQVFPSADTQYF
>.|TRBJ1-1|14|.|TRBV18
TGTGCCAGCTCACCACAGGGGAGGGGAGGTGAAGCTTTCTTT
CASSPQGRGGEAFF
>.|TRBJ1-1|13|TRBD1|TRBV2
TGTGCCAGACTTTACCGGGACAGCCATGAAGCTTTCTTT
CARLYRDSHEAFF
>few|TRBJ1-2|14|TRBD1|TRBV6-5
TGTGCCAGCAGTGGCCCGGGACAGGGGTATGGCTACACCTTC
CASSGPGQGYGYTF
>medium-sized|TRBJ1-4|15|.|TRBV6-1
TGTGCCAGCAGTGCCGACAGAGCAACTAATGAAAAACTGTTTTTT
CASSADRATNEKLFF
>.|TRBJ2-3|15|TRBD2|TRBV7-9
TGTGCCAGCACTAAGTCGGGAGGGGGCACAGATACGCAGTATTTT
CASTKSGGGTDTQYF
>.|TRBJ1-1|14|TRBD1|TRBV19
TGTGCCAGTATTACAGGGGGCCTCGGCACTGAAGCTTTCTTT
CASITGGLGTEAFF
>medium-sized|TRBJ1-1|11|.|TRBV6-1
TGTGCAGTAGTGGGCAACACTGAAGCTTTCTTT
CAVVGNTEAFF
>.|TRBJ2-1|13|.|TRBV7-3
TGTGCCAGCAGCTTAACATTGAACGCGGAGCAGTTCTTC
CASSLTLNAEQFF
>.|TRBJ2-1|15|.|TRBV6-5
TGTGCCAGCAGTTACTCGGCGGTCACCTACAATGAGCAGTTCTTC
CASSYSAVTYNEQFF
>.|TRBJ2-7|15|TRBD1|TRBV27
TGTGCCAGCAGTTTAATGACAGGGGCTATCTACGAGCAGTACTTC
CASSLMTGAIYEQYF
>.|TRBJ2-3|19|TRBD2|TRBV27
TGTGCCAGCAGCTATGGACTAGCGGGGGGCTGGCGAGGGACAGATACGCAGTATTTT
CASSYGLAGGWRGTDTQYF
>.|TRBJ2-5|17|TRBD2|TRBV5-1
TGCGCCAGCAGCATAGGACTAGCGGGGGCCCTCCAAGAGACCCAGTACTTC
CASSIGLAGALQETQYF
>.|TRBJ2-7|14|.|TRBV5-1
TGCGCCAGCAGCCCGCAGGGGAACTTCTACGAGCAGTACTTC
CASSPQGNFYEQYF
>.|TRBJ2-7|15|TRBD1|TRBV2
TGTGCCAGCAGGGGTCCGGGACAGGGCTCCTACGAGCAGTACTTC
CASRGPGQGSYEQYF
>.|TRBJ2-5|13|.|TRBV21-1
TGTGCCAGCAGAAAAGAGACAGAGGAGACCCAGTACTTC
CASRKETEETQYF
>.|TRBJ1-1|18|.|TRBV7-9
TGTGCCAGCAGCCCCTGGACGGGGATGGGAGGCCTGAACACTGAAGCTTTCTTT
CASSPWTGMGGLNTEAFF
>.|TRBJ1-5|15|TRBD1|TRBV4-1
TGCGCCAGCAGCCAAACCGGGACAGTAAATCAGCCCCAGCATTTT
CASSQTGTVNQPQHF
>.|TRBJ1-1|14|.|TRBV5-1
TGCGCCAGCAGCTTGGGGCCGGGGGGGACTGAAGCTTTCTTT
CASSLGPGGTEAFF